The clone carrying this T cell receptor (beta chain) occurred a few times. Its target is unknown. This sample stems from a study of CD8 T cells in ankylosing spondylitis. Quantitative 5'-RACE with molecular barcodes generated TCR beta libraries. TCRdb reprocessed the 5' RACE reads via MiXCR and lists one record per CDR3 protein. The table records 30,000 to 45,000 distinct CDR3 sequences, around an eighth of them present only once. Findings and limits, study-wide: About 8 highly homologous variants made up a TCR beta motif, and this motif appeared characteristic of ankylosing spondylitis blood. Relatively rare in peripheral blood, disease-linked clones were also CD8+.

CDR1 is SGHDT and CDR2 is YYEEEE in the germline V gene. Trimming removed 6 bases from V and 8 bases from J; junction bases left unmatched: 11. This CDR3 contains 15 residues. This receptor was obtained from a male donor with ankylosing spondylitis. The rearrangement uses TRBV5-6 and TRBJ2-1; 10 positions agree with TRBD1. Sequenced: synovial fluid, either unsorted or a sorted T cell fraction (not recorded which). This CDR3 is CASTLRTGGFDEQFF. The CDR3 DNA follows: TGTGCCAGCACACTCCGGACAGGGGGGTTCGATGAGCAGTTCTTC.